Sequencing of this TCR beta chain was carried out in a study of beta chain features in type 1 diabetes. This clone was counted a few times. Its antigen remains unknown. Overall study findings and caveats: Moderate but significant shortening of TCRB CDR3s was recorded in all four CD4+ subsets from Type 1 diabetes patients.

Investigators reverse transcribed all isolated RNA, so they sequenced expressed TCRB transcripts. Some clones are missing from TCRdb's copy, which holds only in-frame ones; the method was immunoSEQ multiplex PCR. The sample has around 600,000 clones; around 12% are singletons. This TCR came from a young man with type 1 diabetes. Sequencing was performed on naive CD4+ T cells from blood.

The CDR3 here is CASSAGGTGASPLHF. Written as DNA, the CDR3 is TGTGCCAGCAGCGCGGGGGGGACAGGGGCCTCACCCCTCCACTTT. This rearrangement joins TRBV7-2 to TRBJ1-6, with 10 bases lining up with TRBD1. Unmatched junction bases numbered 8, after V lost 5 bases and J lost 10 bases. The germline CDR1 and CDR2 sequences are SGHTA and FQGNSA. This CDR3 has 15 residues.